Included here is one T cell receptor (beta chain) sequence, with context. CDR1 and CDR2 (germline): MNHNS, SASEGT. The CDR3 is 14 residues long. Unmatched junction bases numbered 5, after V lost 5 bases and J lost 2 bases. This record comes from a study of cytomegalovirus exposure and HLA in healthy donors. With 60 Vbeta and 13 Jbeta primers, the PCR was carried out. In the original processing: An analysis performed later counted about 80 million unique TCR beta chains (around 11 million of them shared). Produced via immunoSEQ multiplex PCR; TCRdb's table is partial and in-frame only. That table is the source of V, J and clone size, and D and trimming were worked out from the DNA. Among some 120,000 clones, 75% to 90% were seen once, and the ten largest hold 1%.

The clonotype originates from a man aged 35 to 55 in good health and CMV-seronegative. The V gene is TRBV6-1, the J gene TRBJ1-1, with 7 bases identical to TRBD1. Sequences were obtained from PBMCs. The chain's CDR3 is CASSTRDRNTEAFF. The CDR3 DNA reads as TGTGCCAGCAGTACTCGGGACAGAAACACTGAAGCTTTCTTT.